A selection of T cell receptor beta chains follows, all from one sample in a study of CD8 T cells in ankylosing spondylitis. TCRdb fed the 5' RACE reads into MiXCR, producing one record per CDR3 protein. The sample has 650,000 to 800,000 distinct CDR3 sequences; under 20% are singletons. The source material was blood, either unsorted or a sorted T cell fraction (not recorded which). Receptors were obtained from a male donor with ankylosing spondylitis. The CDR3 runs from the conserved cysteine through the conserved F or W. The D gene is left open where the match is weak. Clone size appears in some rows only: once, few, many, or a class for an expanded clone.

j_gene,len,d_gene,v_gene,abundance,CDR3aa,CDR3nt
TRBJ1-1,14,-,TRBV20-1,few,CSAVHRDWRYEVFF,TGCAGTGCCGTGCATAGGGACTGGCGGTATGAAGTTTTCTTT
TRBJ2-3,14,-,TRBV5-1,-,CASSMTDSTDTQYF,TGCGCCAGCAGCATGACAGATAGCACAGATACGCAGTATTTT
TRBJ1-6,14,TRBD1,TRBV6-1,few,CASKRDSWDSPLHF,TGTGCCAGCAAGAGGGACAGCTGGGATTCACCCCTCCACTTT
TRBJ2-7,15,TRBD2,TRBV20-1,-,CSAPRTSGYSYEQYF,TGCAGTGCTCCCCGGACTAGCGGATACTCCTACGAGCAGTACTTC
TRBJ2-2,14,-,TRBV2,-,CASSESPFGGELFF,TGTGCCAGCAGTGAGTCTCCGTTTGGCGGGGAGCTGTTTTTT
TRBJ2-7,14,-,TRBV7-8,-,CASSQGSGVSTTYF,TGTGCCAGCAGCCAGGGGTCGGGTGTTTCTACGACTTACTTC
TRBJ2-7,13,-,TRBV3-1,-,CASSQTDLYEQYF,TGTGCCAGCAGCCAAACGGACCTCTACGAGCAGTACTTC
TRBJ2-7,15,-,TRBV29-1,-,CSVSQFRGPDYEQYF,TGCAGCGTTTCTCAATTCCGGGGCCCGGACTACGAGCAGTACTTC
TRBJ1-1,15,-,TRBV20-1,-,CSARQPGQKNTEAFF,TGCAGTGCTCGACAACCGGGACAAAAGAACACTGAAGCTTTCTTT
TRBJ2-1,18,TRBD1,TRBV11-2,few,CASSLGLLGGQHNNEQFF,TGTGCCAGCAGCTTAGGTTTATTAGGGGGACAGCACAACAATGAGCAGTTCTTC
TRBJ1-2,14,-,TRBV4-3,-,CASSQDRDVYGYTF,TGCGCCAGCAGCCAAGACCGGGACGTCTATGGCTACACCTTC
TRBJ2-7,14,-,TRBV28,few,CASSSRGAANEQYF,TGTGCCAGCAGCTCGAGGGGGGCAGCCAACGAGCAGTACTTC
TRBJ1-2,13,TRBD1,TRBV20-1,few,CSAYTQGARGYTF,TGCAGTGCTTATACACAGGGGGCTCGTGGCTACACCTTC
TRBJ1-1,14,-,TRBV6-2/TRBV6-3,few,CASSPATSWAEAFF,TGTGCCAGCAGTCCGGCCACTTCGTGGGCTGAAGCTTTCTTT
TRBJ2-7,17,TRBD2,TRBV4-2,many,CASSQYQREIDPYEQYF,TGTGCCAGCAGCCAATATCAGCGGGAGATCGACCCCTACGAGCAGTACTTC
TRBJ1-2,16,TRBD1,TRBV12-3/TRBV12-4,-,CASSFWARQGNYGYTF,TGTGCCAGCAGTTTTTGGGCCCGACAGGGGAACTATGGCTACACCTTC
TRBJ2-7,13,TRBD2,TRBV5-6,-,CASSSRLAGEQYF,TGTGCCAGCAGCTCACGACTAGCTGGCGAGCAGTACTTC
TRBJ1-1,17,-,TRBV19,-,CASRGVGYTTMNTEAFF,TGTGCCAGTAGAGGTGTGGGATACACTACTATGAACACTGAAGCTTTCTTT
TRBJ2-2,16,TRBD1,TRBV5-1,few,CASGSGTVPNTGELFF,TGCGCCAGCGGGTCCGGGACAGTCCCTAACACCGGGGAGCTGTTTTTT
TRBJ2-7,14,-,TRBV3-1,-,CASSQDLVKNEQYF,TGTGCCAGCAGCCAAGATCTCGTAAAGAACGAGCAGTACTTC
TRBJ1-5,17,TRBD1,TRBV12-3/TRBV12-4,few,CASSFKRDREGTQPQHF,TGTGCCAGCAGTTTTAAACGGGACAGGGAAGGGACTCAGCCCCAGCATTTT
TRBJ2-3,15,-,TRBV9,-,CASSVGQGLIDTQYF,TGTGCCAGCAGCGTAGGACAGGGACTAATAGATACGCAGTATTTT
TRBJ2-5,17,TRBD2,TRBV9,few,CASSATRTSGGLETQYF,TGTGCCAGCAGCGCGACAAGGACTAGCGGGGGGCTAGAGACCCAGTACTTC
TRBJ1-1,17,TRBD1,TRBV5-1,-,CASTPRDSVALTTEAFF,TGCGCCAGCACCCCACGGGACAGCGTCGCTCTCACCACTGAAGCTTTCTTT
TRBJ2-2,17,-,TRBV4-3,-,CASSREMGASNTGELFF,TGCGCCAGCAGCCGGGAGATGGGCGCGTCGAACACCGGGGAGCTGTTTTTT
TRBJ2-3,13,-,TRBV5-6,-,CASSFGTSDTQYF,TGTGCCAGCAGCTTTGGGACGAGTGATACGCAGTATTTT
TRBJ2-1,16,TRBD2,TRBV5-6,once,CASSGIAGESYNEQFF,TGTGCCAGCAGCGGAATAGCGGGAGAGAGCTACAATGAGCAGTTCTTC
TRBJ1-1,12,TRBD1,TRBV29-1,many,CSVEEGATEAFF,TGCAGCGTTGAGGAGGGGGCCACTGAAGCTTTCTTT
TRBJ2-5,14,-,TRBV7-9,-,CASSLGGRAQTQYF,TGTGCCAGCAGCTTAGGGGGCAGGGCCCAGACCCAGTACTTC
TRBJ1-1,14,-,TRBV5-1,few,CASSLEGEYTEAFF,TGCGCCAGCAGCTTGGAAGGGGAATACACTGAAGCTTTCTTT
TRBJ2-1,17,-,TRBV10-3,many,CAISEENAGSSYNEQFF,TGTGCCATCAGTGAGGAAAATGCGGGAAGCTCCTACAATGAGCAGTTCTTC
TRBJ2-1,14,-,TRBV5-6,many,CASSFRLNYNEQFF,TGTGCCAGCAGCTTTCGACTAAACTACAATGAGCAGTTCTTC
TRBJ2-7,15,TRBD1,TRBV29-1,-,CSVEEGQESSYEQYF,TGCAGCGTTGAAGAGGGACAGGAGAGCTCCTACGAGCAGTACTTC
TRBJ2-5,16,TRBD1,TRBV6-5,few,CASSYSGQGGIETQYF,TGTGCCAGCAGTTACTCGGGACAGGGAGGGATCGAGACCCAGTACTTC
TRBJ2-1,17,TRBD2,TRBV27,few,CASSSSQTSGIYNEQFF,TGTGCCAGCAGTTCCTCCCAGACTAGCGGGATATACAATGAGCAGTTCTTC
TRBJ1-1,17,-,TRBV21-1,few,CASSKGNGTNMNTEAFF,TGTGCCAGCAGCAAAGGGAACGGGACAAACATGAACACTGAAGCTTTCTTT
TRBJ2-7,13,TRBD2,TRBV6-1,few,CASNLAVRDEQYF,TGTGCCAGCAACCTAGCGGTTCGGGACGAGCAGTACTTC
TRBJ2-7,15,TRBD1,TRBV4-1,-,CASSQEIDRGHEQYF,TGCGCCAGCAGCCAAGAGATTGACAGGGGCCACGAGCAGTACTTC
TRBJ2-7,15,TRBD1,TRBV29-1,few,CSVVRDRGMLDEQYF,TGCAGCGTTGTACGGGACAGGGGAATGCTGGACGAGCAGTACTTC
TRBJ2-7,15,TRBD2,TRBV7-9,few,CASSLDGLAGREQYF,TGTGCCAGCAGCTTAGATGGGTTAGCGGGAAGGGAGCAGTACTTC
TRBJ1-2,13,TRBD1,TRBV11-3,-,CASSAGQGEGYTF,TGTGCCAGCAGCGCGGGACAGGGAGAAGGCTACACCTTC
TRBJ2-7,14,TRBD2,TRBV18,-,CASSPERGFYEQYF,TGTGCCAGCTCACCGGAGCGGGGGTTCTACGAGCAGTACTTC
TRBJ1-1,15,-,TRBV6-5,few,CASSYSMGLNTEAFF,TGTGCCAGCAGTTACTCGATGGGACTGAACACTGAAGCTTTCTTT
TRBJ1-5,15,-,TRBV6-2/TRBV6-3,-,CASRTAGPWVQPQHF,TGTGCCAGCAGAACAGCAGGGCCGTGGGTTCAGCCCCAGCATTTT
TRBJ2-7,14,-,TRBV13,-,CASSPGLGGYEQHF,TGTGCCAGCAGCCCCGGGCTCGGCGGCTACGAGCAGCATTTC
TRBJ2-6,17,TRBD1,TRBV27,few,CASNPGQGKAGANVLTF,TGTGCCAGCAACCCGGGACAGGGAAAAGCTGGGGCCAACGTCCTGACTTTC